This T cell receptor (beta chain) was identified in a study of long-term antiretroviral therapy in people with HIV. Trimming removed 4 bases at V and 5 bases at J, with 2 bases between. The CDR3 consists of 10 residues. Germline CDR1 LNHDA, CDR2 SQIVND (reference sequence). Running of the v3.0 immunoSEQ assay took place at survey level. The assay was immunoSEQ multiplex PCR, and TCRdb's table has in-frame clones only and misses some. The sample comprises fewer than 20,000 clones, about 88% of which are singletons, and more than 7% rests with the top ten. The chain carries TRBV19 and TRBJ2-5; D call uncertain. This TCR derives from a man aged 18 to 35 with HIV. Sample: unsorted PBMCs, taken 0.1 years after starting antiretroviral therapy. The CDR3 bases are TGTGCCAGTAGTACGGAGACCCAGTACTTC. This encodes CASSTETQYF. Supplemented by reference TRBV19 and TRBJ2-5, the full variable domain reads DGGITQSPKYLFRKEGQNVTLSCEQNLNHDAMYWYRQDPGQGLRLIYYSQIVNDFQKGDIAEGYSVSREKKESFPLTVTSAQKNPTAFYLCASSTETQYFGPGTRLLVL.